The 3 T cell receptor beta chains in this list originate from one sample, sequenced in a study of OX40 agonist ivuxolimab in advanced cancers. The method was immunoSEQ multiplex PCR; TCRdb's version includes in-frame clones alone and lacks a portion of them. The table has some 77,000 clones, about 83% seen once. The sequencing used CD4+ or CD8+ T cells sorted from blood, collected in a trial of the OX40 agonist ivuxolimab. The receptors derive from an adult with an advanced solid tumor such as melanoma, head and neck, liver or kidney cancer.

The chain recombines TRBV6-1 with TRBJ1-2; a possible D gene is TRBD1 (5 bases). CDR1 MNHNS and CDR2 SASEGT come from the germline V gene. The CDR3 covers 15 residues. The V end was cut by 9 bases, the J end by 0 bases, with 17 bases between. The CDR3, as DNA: TGTGCCAGTTTTAACAGGCCGCCATCTAACTATGGCTACACCTTC. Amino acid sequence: CASFNRPPSNYGYTF.

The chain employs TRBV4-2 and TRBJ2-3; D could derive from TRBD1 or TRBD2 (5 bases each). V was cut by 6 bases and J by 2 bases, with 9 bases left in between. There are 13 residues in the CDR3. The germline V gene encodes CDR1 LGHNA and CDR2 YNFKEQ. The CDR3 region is CASRGTYTDTQYF. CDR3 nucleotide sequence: TGTGCCAGCAGGGGGACCTACACAGATACGCAGTATTTT.

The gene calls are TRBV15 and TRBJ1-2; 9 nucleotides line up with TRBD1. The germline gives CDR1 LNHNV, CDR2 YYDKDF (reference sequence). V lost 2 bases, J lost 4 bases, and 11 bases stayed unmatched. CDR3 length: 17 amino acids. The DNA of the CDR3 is TGTGCCACCAGCAGACCGGGACAGGGAAGTCGTAGCTATGGCTACACCTTC. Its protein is CATSRPGQGSRSYGYTF. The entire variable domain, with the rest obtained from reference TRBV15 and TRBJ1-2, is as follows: DAMVIQNPRYQVTQFGKPVTLSCSQTLNHNVMYWYQQKSSQAPKLLFHYYDKDFNNEADTPDNFQSRRPNTSFCFLDIRSPGLGDTAMYLCATSRPGQGSRSYGYTFGSGTRLTVV.